The entry below describes one TCR beta chain. Authors' processing steps: Reference gene primers were amplified, and this amplification served to estimate nucleated cell counts. Repertoires were generated with immunoSEQ multiplex PCR, while TCRdb's copy carries only in-frame clones and drops some. For V, J and clone size, that table is used; D and trimming come from the DNA. The repertoire holds around 60,000 clones, with more than 75% as singletons. This sample stems from a study of blood T cell repertoires in COVID-19. Across the study: Specimens from acute and convalescent COVID-19 originated in the United States, Italy and Spain. From T cells, B-cell-depleted T cells, or PBMCs came the material, which was cDNA or gDNA.

The CDR3 has 14 amino acids. Trimming took 5 bases from V and 0 from J, leaving 11 bases between them. Germline CDR1 reads LNHDA; CDR2 reads SQIVND (reference sequence). The TCR originated in a human donor in a cohort sampled during active COVID-19. V usage is TRBV19 and J usage is TRBJ2-7; the D gene is possibly TRBD2 (6 bases). Sequencing was carried out using peripheral blood. The CDR3 spells CASSSGLNSYEQYF. CDR3 DNA: TGTGCCAGTAGTTCCGGACTAAACTCCTACGAGCAGTACTTC.